The subject of this entry is one T cell receptor (beta chain). The antigen remains undetermined. Using immunoSEQ multiplex PCR, the repertoire was profiled, and TCRdb retains in-frame clones only, with some absent. Among 200,000 or so clones listed, 80% to 90% were seen once. Trimming at V came to 3 bases and at J to 4 bases, leaving 8 bases not matched to a gene. The CDR3 contains 16 residues. The germline gives CDR1 SGHNT, CDR2 YYREEE (reference sequence). From the 120-subject validation cohort, which was separate from the approximately 670-subject first cohort, the donors were drawn. These data belong to a study of cytomegalovirus exposure and HLA in healthy donors. Study observations and caveats: Investigators reported about 160 TCR beta chains as tied to cytomegalovirus. The classifier, whose performance was assessed in both the original and validation cohorts, reportedly diagnosed cytomegalovirus status with high specificity and sensitivity.

This TCR was sampled from a woman aged 25 to 45 in good health and CMV-seropositive. Sequencing used PBMCs. J is TRBJ2-5 and V is TRBV5-4; TRBD2 matches at 11 bases. The CDR3 sequence is CASSSTGLAGSETQYF. In nucleotides, the CDR3 is TGTGCCAGCAGCTCAACCGGACTAGCGGGCTCAGAGACCCAGTACTTC.